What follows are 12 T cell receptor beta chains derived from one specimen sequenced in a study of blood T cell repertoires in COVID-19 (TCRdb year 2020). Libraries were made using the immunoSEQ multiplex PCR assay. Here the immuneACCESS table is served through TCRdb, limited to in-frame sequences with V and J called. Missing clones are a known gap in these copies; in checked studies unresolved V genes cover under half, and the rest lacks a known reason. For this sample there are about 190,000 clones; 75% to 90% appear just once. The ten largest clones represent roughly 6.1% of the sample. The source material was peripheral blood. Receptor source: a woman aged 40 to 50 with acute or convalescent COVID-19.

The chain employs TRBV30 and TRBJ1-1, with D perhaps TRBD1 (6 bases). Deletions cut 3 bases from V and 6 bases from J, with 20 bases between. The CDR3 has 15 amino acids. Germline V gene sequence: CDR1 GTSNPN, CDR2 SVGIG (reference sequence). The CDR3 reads CAWRVSTGRAPEAFF. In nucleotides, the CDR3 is TGTGCCTGGAGGGTATCCACAGGGAGGGCCCCTGAAGCTTTCTTT.

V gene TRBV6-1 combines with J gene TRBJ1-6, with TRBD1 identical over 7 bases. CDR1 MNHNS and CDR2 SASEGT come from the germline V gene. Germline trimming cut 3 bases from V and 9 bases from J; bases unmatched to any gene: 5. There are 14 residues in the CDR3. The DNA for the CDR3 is TGTGCCAGCAGTGAGGCGGCAGGGGGTTCACCCCTCCACTTT. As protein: CASSEAAGGSPLHF.

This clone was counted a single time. As DNA, the CDR3 is TGTGCCAGCGATAGGGGGCCCAATCAGCCCCAGCATTTT. Amino acids: CASDRGPNQPQHF. J is TRBJ1-5 and V is TRBV7-8; 7 bases are a match to TRBD1. The CDR3 extends over 13 amino acids. The V segment lost 8 bases and the J segment 3 bases; nucleotides outside the gene matches: 4. Germline V lookup: CDR1 SGHVS, CDR2 FQNEAQ.

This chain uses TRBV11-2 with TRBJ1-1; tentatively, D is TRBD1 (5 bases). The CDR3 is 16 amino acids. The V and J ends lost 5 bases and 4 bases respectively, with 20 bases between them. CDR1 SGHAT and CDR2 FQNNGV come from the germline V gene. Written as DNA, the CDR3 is TGTGCCAGCAGCAAATCTGGGGGGGGACTCGGCACTGAAGCTTTCTTT. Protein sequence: CASSKSGGGLGTEAFF. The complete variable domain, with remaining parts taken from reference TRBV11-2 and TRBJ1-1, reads EAGVAQSPRYKIIEKRQSVAFWCNPISGHATLYWYQQILGQGPKLLIQFQNNGVVDDSQLPKDRFSAERLKGVDSTLKIQPAKLEDSAVYLCASSKSGGGLGTEAFFGQGTRLTVV.

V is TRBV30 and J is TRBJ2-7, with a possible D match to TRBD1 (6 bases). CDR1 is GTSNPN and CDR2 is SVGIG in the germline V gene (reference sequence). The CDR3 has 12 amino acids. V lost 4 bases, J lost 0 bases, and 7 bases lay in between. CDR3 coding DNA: TGTGCCTGGACAGGGGACTCCTACGAGCAGTACTTC. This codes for CAWTGDSYEQYF. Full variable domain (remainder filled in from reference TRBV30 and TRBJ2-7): SQTIHQWPATLVQPVGSPLSLECTVEGTSNPNLYWYRQAAGRGLQLLFYSVGIGQISSEVPQNLSASRPQDRQFILSSKKLLLSDSGFYLCAWTGDSYEQYFGPGTRLTVT.

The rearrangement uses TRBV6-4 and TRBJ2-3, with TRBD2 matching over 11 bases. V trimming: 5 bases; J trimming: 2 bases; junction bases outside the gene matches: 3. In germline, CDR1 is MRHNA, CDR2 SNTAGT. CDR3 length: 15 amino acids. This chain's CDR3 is CASSPLAGATDTQYF. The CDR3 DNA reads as TGTGCCAGCAGTCCACTAGCGGGGGCCACAGATACGCAGTATTTT.

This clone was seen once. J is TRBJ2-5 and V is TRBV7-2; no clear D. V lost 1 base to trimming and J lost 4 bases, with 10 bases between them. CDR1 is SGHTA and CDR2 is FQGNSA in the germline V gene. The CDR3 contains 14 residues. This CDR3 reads CASSLVSVGETQYF. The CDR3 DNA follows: TGTGCCAGCAGCTTAGTATCGGTTGGAGAGACCCAGTACTTC.

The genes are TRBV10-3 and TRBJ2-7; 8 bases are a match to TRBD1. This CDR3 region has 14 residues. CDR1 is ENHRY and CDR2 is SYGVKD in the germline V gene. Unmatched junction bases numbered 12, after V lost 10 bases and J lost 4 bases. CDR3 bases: TGTGCCACAGGAGGGGACAGGATACCGTACGAGCAGTACTTC. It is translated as CATGGDRIPYEQYF.

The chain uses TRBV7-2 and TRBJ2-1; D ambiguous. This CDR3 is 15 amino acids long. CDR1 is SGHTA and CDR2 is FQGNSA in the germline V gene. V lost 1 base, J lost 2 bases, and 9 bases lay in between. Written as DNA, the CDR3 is TGTGCCAGCAGCTTAGACAGTCTACCCTACAATGAGCAGTTCTTC. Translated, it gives CASSLDSLPYNEQFF.

The CDR3 sequence: CASSLQGARNTEAFF. CDR3 DNA sequence: TGTGCCAGCAGTTTACAGGGGGCGAGAAACACTGAAGCTTTCTTT. This chain joins TRBV28 and TRBJ1-1; 8 bases align to TRBD1. CDR1 and CDR2 from the germline V gene are MDHEN and SYDVKM. CDR3 length: 15 residues. The V and J ends lost 2 bases and 2 bases, in that order; junction bases with no gene match: 4.

The CDR3 DNA is TGTGCCATCGACAGGGGACCTAACACCGGGGAGCTGTTTTTT. It codes for CAIDRGPNTGELFF. The chain is built from TRBV6-5 and TRBJ2-2; 8 bases line up with TRBD1. The CDR3 is made up of 14 amino acids. Germline loops: CDR1 MNHEY, CDR2 SVGAGI. V shed 10 bases and J 2 bases; nucleotides not matched to a gene: 6.

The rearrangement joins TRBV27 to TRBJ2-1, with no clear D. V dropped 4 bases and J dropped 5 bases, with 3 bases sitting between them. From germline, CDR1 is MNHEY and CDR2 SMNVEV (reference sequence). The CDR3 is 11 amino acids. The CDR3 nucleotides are TGTGCCAGCAGTTCAAACAATGAGCAGTTCTTC. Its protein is CASSSNNEQFF.